The T cell receptor (beta chain) under discussion was sequenced for a study of CD8+CD57+ T cells in acquired aplastic anemia. About the research overall: Sorted CD4+ and CD8+ cells gave an average of about 3.4 ug of DNA. In CD4+ cells, healthy donors produced an average of approximately 11 million reads.

The CDR3 has 15 amino acids. V dropped 6 bases and J dropped 4; count of bases not matched to a gene: 10. Germline V gene lookup returns CDR1 SQVTM and CDR2 ANQGSEA. TCR beta VDJ combinations and CDR3 sequences were profiled from genomic DNA. Each CDR3 protein gets one entry after TCRdb re-called the reads with MiXCR. The data contain some 130,000 distinct CDR3 sequences, 48% of them singletons. General study results and limits: Patients and controls had in common 25 to 30 CD8+ CDR3 sequences.

Notes on this clonotype: The antigen remains unidentified.

The TCR sequence derives from a human donor in good health, serving as a control. The source material was sorted CD4+, CD8+, or CD8+CD57+ T cells (not recorded which) from PBMCs. The chain employs TRBV29-1 and TRBJ1-1; 11 bases are shared with TRBD1. The CDR3: CSVVGTGGRSTEAFF. DNA for the CDR3: TGCAGCGTCGTCGGGACAGGGGGAAGGAGCACTGAAGCTTTCTTT.